This T cell receptor beta chain was sequenced for a study of cytomegalovirus exposure and HLA in healthy donors. Use of 60 Vbeta and 13 Jbeta primers characterized the PCR. Here immunoSEQ multiplex PCR was the method, and the copy in TCRdb shows in-frame clones only, minus some. The table shows approximately 180,000 clones, with about four fifths occurring only once. The germline V and J ends were trimmed by 1 base and 12 bases, with 16 bases remaining between them. The CDR3 loop spans 13 amino acids. Germline V gene sequence: CDR1 LGHNA, CDR2 YSLEER. Each of the donors was a healthy bone marrow donor. Study findings and constraints: Previously analyzed data showed that most TCR beta V segments were productive at a frequency of about 90% or about 30%. When the data were analyzed later, several of the most significant clusters appeared to be linked to common viral pathogens. Specificity of three CMV-associated chains for CMV antigens was verified in vitro.

Regarding this clone: Its antigen is undetermined.

This TCR was recovered from a woman in her late teens or twenties in good health and CMV-seronegative. This chain connects TRBV4-3 to TRBJ2-7; D remains ambiguous. The sample comprised PBMCs. The CDR3 is CASSQVESATVYF. In nucleotides, the CDR3 is TGCGCCAGCAGCCAAGTTGAGAGCGCGACGGTGTACTTC.